This TCR beta chain was documented in a study of blood T cell repertoires in COVID-19 (dated by TCRdb to 2018 to 2020). As for the study more broadly: Samples covering the acute and convalescent phases of COVID-19 were provided by collaborators in the United States, Italy and Spain. Deeply sampled blood TCRbeta repertoires from subjects exposed to, actively infected with, or recovered from COVID-19 were included in the dataset. HLA class I and class II types, where available, came from metadata supplied by the sample provider rather than from assay-based typing. The repertoires were made available in a free public database intended to serve as a resource for research on the immune response to SARS-CoV-2. The samples were drawn from two sources: the first 160 participants of the ongoing ImmuneRACE study, and approximately 1,300 subjects contributed by 6 global collaborators. The material from the prospective study consisted of cDNA or gDNA derived from T cells, B-cell-depleted T cells, or PBMCs. A de-identified subject ID, COVID-19 status, age in years and sex were almost always included in the sample metadata. Broad study findings and their caveats: How much clinical and demographic metadata was included differed by source and by participant, and the metadata was provided uncurated.

TCRbeta CDR3 regions were amplified from genomic DNA using the immunoSEQ Assay, a bias-controlled multiplex PCR. Under the source paper's analysis protocol: Within the assay, amplification of reference gene primers was used to estimate how many nucleated cells each sample contained. To quantify the absolute abundance of each unique TCRbeta CDR3 rearrangement, sequence reads were collapsed and filtered. For each sample, productive Simpson clonality was calculated as the square root of Simpson's diversity index across productive rearrangements. The clones in this table, taken by TCRdb from immuneACCESS, are in-frame only. Not every clone is retained; where verified, under half of the shortfall comes from an unresolved V gene, and the cause of the rest is unknown. That table is the source of V, J and clone size, and D and trimming were worked out from the DNA. The sample yields roughly 250,000 clones; about 88% were counted once. The leading ten clones occupy about 2.1% of the sample.

On this clone itself: It has no known antigen specificity. Base qualities are not at hand, and no much larger clone is one base apart.

Samples from volunteer blood donors who had recovered from COVID-19 were contributed by a second Seattle source. Collaborating institutions collected whole blood in K2EDTA tubes following their own protocols. For TCRbeta analysis, collaborator samples were shipped as frozen whole blood, as isolated PBMCs, or as DNA extracted from either sample type. From a lookup of the germline V gene, CDR1 and CDR2 are SGHTA and FQGNSA. From cysteine to phenylalanine, the CDR3 is 16 amino acids long. CDR3 DNA only is kept here, 48 bases in frame from base 1. V is trimmed back by 5 bases and J by 4 bases, and the junction contains 8 bases that no gene match accounts for.

This TCR came from a woman in her thirties or forties who had recovered from COVID-19. The V and J segments used are TRBV7-2 and TRBJ2-1, with TRBD1 identical over 10 junction bases. The material sequenced was peripheral blood. In nucleotide form, the sequence is TGTGCCAGCAGCCTAACCGGGACAGGGGTTTACAATGAGCAGTTCTTC. Translation gives CASSLTGTGVYNEQFF. The reference TRBV7-2 and TRBJ2-1 proteins fill in what lies around the CDR3, so the full variable domain reads GAGVSQSPSNKVTEKGKDVELRCDPISGHTALYWYRQSLGQGLEFLIYFQGNSAPDKSGLPSDRFSAERTGGSVSTLTIQRTQQEDSAVYLCASSLTGTGVYNEQFFGPGTRLTVL.